The rows below give T cell receptor beta chains drawn from one sample of a study of T cell changes during pregnancy in multiple sclerosis. Profiling relied on immunoSEQ multiplex PCR, and the TCRdb table lists in-frame clones only, not all of them. Of 35,000 to 40,000 clones detected, 88% appear once; the ten largest clones hold roughly 1.2%. This material consisted of CD4+ T cells from peripheral blood mononuclear cells, taken before pregnancy. These receptors were taken from a female donor with multiple sclerosis, enrolled in a pregnancy study. Each CDR3 is given without its conserved first and last residue.

v_gene: TRBV6-5
CDR3aa: ASSSQGAEVEKLF

v_gene: TRBV30
CDR3aa: AWSAGRGNTIY

v_gene: TRBV5-1
CDR3aa: ASSLGSGLAGDTQY

v_gene: TRBV18
CDR3aa: ASSQGQNTEAF

v_gene: TRBV7-2
CDR3aa: ASSETGFTQYEQY

v_gene: TRBV4-3
CDR3aa: ASSQVRGPNEQY

v_gene: TRBV4-3
CDR3aa: ASSQDGPGGSPITNEQF

v_gene: TRBV10-3
CDR3aa: AISEPLGGRGGSSYNEQF

v_gene: TRBV19
CDR3aa: ASTGHQDQPQH

v_gene: TRBV4-1
CDR3aa: ASSPRGLTGTTDTQY

v_gene: TRBV7-9
CDR3aa: ASNTYNEQF

v_gene: TRBV5-1
CDR3aa: ASSLGSRGLGNTIY

v_gene: TRBV4-3
CDR3aa: ASSQDPQGDTQY

v_gene: TRBV7-2
CDR3aa: ASSLTVYEQY

v_gene: TRBV5-1
CDR3aa: ASSLIQGTSGYEQY

v_gene: TRBV5-1
CDR3aa: ASSLGSVETQY